The rows below give T cell receptor beta chains drawn from one sample of a study of cytomegalovirus exposure and HLA in healthy donors. Using immunoSEQ multiplex PCR, the repertoire was profiled, and TCRdb retains in-frame clones only, with some absent. The sample lists 130,000 or so clones, 70% to 85% seen once, with approximately 3% in the top ten. The sequenced material came from PBMCs. The source of these receptors is a woman younger than 35 in good health and CMV-seropositive. Both conserved end residues are part of each CDR3. The D gene is left open where the match is weak. Part of the rows lack a size; the others show once, few, many or a class for expanded clones.

v_call	clone_size	d_call	j_call	cdr3_nt	cdr3_aa
TRBV7-9	few	NA	TRBJ1-5	TGTGCCAGCAGTCCGGACAGTAGCAATCAGCCCCAGCATTTT	CASSPDSSNQPQHF
TRBV4-2	NA	TRBD2	TRBJ2-1	TGTGCCAGCAGCCCGTATCCCACTAGCGGGGGGGTGGGTGAGCAGTTCTTC	CASSPYPTSGGVGEQFF
TRBV7-9	NA	NA	TRBJ1-1	TGTGCCAGCAGCTTACGTCTCACTGAAGCTTTCTTT	CASSLRLTEAFF
TRBV6-1	NA	NA	TRBJ2-7	TGTGCCAGCAGAAGCACCCTGAGCTCCTACGAGCAGTACTTC	CASRSTLSSYEQYF
TRBV29-1	NA	NA	TRBJ2-7	TGCAGCGTTGGAGGGTACTACGAGCAGTACTTC	CSVGGYYEQYF
TRBV7-9	NA	TRBD1	TRBJ1-4	TGTGCCAGCAGCCGGGACAGACCCAATGAAAAACTGTTTTTT	CASSRDRPNEKLFF
TRBV19	NA	TRBD1	TRBJ1-1	TGTGCCAGCGCCGATCCCGGGACAGGGACCACTGAAGCTTTCTTT	CASADPGTGTTEAFF
TRBV2	NA	TRBD2	TRBJ2-5	TGTGCCAGCAGTACCCTGGGGGGGGGTCAAGAGACCCAGTACTTC	CASSTLGGGQETQYF
TRBV19	NA	NA	TRBJ1-4	TGTGCCAGTAGTATCGGTGAAAAACTGTTTTTT	CASSIGEKLFF
TRBV11-2	few	NA	TRBJ2-1	TGTGCCAGCAGCTTAGTGGGCGATGAGCAGTTCTTC	CASSLVGDEQFF
TRBV29-1	NA	TRBD1	TRBJ1-2	TGCAGCGTTCTCGAGACAGGGGGCAGCTATGGCTACACCTTC	CSVLETGGSYGYTF
TRBV10-2	NA	NA	TRBJ1-2	TGCGCCAGCAGTGAGTCGGTACAGGGAGATGGCTACACCTTC	CASSESVQGDGYTF
TRBV29-1	NA	NA	TRBJ2-5	TGCAGCGTTTCAGGGGGGAAAGAGACCCAGTACTTC	CSVSGGKETQYF
TRBV30	NA	NA	TRBJ1-1	TGTGCCTGGACCCCAGGTATGACTGAAGCTTTCTTT	CAWTPGMTEAFF
TRBV6-5	NA	NA	TRBJ2-5	TGTGCCAGCAGTCCAGGGGGGGAGACCCAGTACTTC	CASSPGGETQYF
TRBV6-1	few	TRBD1	TRBJ1-5	TGTGCCAGCACCAGGACAGGGGAGAGCAATCAGCCCCAGCATTTT	CASTRTGESNQPQHF
TRBV4-2	NA	TRBD2	TRBJ2-5	TGTGCCAGCAGCCAAGATTCCGGGCGGGGGGGGTCAGGAGAGACCCAGTACTTC	CASSQDSGRGGSGETQYF
TRBV6-5	NA	TRBD1	TRBJ2-1	TGTGCCAGCAGATATGGACAGGGGTACAATGAGCAGTTCTTC	CASRYGQGYNEQFF
TRBV6-1	NA	NA	TRBJ2-7	TGTGCCAGCAGTGAGGCGGGACGCATCAGCTCCTACGAGCAGTACTTC	CASSEAGRISSYEQYF
TRBV6-1	NA	NA	TRBJ2-1	TGTGCCAGCAGTGACTTCCTTAGGACCCCAGGACACCTACACAATGAGCAGTTCTTC	CASSDFLRTPGHLHNEQFF
TRBV2	once	TRBD1	TRBJ1-5	TGTGCCAGCCGGGACAGGGGTCTATTAAGCAATCAGCCCCAGCATTTT	CASRDRGLLSNQPQHF
TRBV11-2	NA	NA	TRBJ2-1	TGTGCCAGCAGCTTAGCTTCCGGACTTTACAATGAGCAGTTCTTC	CASSLASGLYNEQFF
TRBV4-1	NA	NA	TRBJ1-3	TGCGCCAGCAGCCAAGAAACCGACTTCGGAAACACCATATATTTT	CASSQETDFGNTIYF
TRBV11-2	NA	NA	TRBJ2-1	TGTGCCAGCAGCTTAGATAGCGGACCGGGCAATGAGCAGTTCTTC	CASSLDSGPGNEQFF
TRBV9	NA	NA	TRBJ2-2	TGTGCCAGCAACCCCTACGGGACCGGGGAGCTGTTTTTT	CASNPYGTGELFF
TRBV4-1	NA	NA	TRBJ1-1	TGCGCCAGCAGCCAAGGAGTAGAAGCTTTCTTT	CASSQGVEAFF
TRBV5-5	NA	NA	TRBJ2-7	TGTGCCAGCAGCTTCAATTGGCGACGGGTCCACGAGCAGTACTTC	CASSFNWRRVHEQYF
TRBV5-4	NA	NA	TRBJ2-3	TGTGCCAGCAGCTTGACAGGGTCTAACACAGATACGCAGTATTTT	CASSLTGSNTDTQYF
TRBV6-1	NA	TRBD1	TRBJ2-1	TGTGCCACCAGACAGGGGGCTGGAAATGAGCAGTTCTTC	CATRQGAGNEQFF
TRBV2	NA	NA	TRBJ1-4	TGTGCCAGCAGAATGGAGCAAAAACTGTTTTTT	CASRMEQKLFF
TRBV11-2	once	NA	TRBJ1-4	TGTGCCAGCAGCTTGAACAGCCAGAATGAAAAACTGTTTTTT	CASSLNSQNEKLFF
TRBV4-1	NA	TRBD1	TRBJ1-5	TGCGCCAGCAGCCAAGAACCGGGACAGCTTTATAGCAATCAGCCCCAGCATTTT	CASSQEPGQLYSNQPQHF
TRBV4-1	once	NA	TRBJ2-7	TGCGCCAGCAGCCAAGCGCAGGCATACGAGCAGTACTTC	CASSQAQAYEQYF
TRBV25-1	NA	TRBD2	TRBJ2-7	TGTGCCAGCAGTGATACTAGCGACTCCTACGAGCAGTACTTC	CASSDTSDSYEQYF
TRBV14	NA	NA	TRBJ2-2	TGTGCCAGCAGCCAACCGGGACTTGTGGCCGGGGAGCTGTTTTTT	CASSQPGLVAGELFF
TRBV2	NA	TRBD2	TRBJ2-7	TGTGCCAGCGCAAGCGGGGGGGCGGACGAGCAGTACTTC	CASASGGADEQYF
TRBV5-1	NA	NA	TRBJ2-7	TGCGCCAGCAGCTTGGTGCGGGACGCGGCCCTCTACGAGCAGTACTTC	CASSLVRDAALYEQYF
TRBV7-9	NA	TRBD1	TRBJ2-7	TGTGCCAGCAGCTCCCGAGCACAGGGGTTGGTGTACGAGCAGTACTTC	CASSSRAQGLVYEQYF
TRBV27	NA	TRBD1	TRBJ1-5	TGTGCCAGCAGTTTATATGGGACAGCCAGCAATCAGCCCCAGCATTTT	CASSLYGTASNQPQHF
TRBV6-1	NA	TRBD1	TRBJ2-1	TGTGCCAGCAGTGAAGCCCCGACAGGGCCCGATGAGCAGTTCTTC	CASSEAPTGPDEQFF
TRBV4-2	NA	TRBD1	TRBJ1-3	TGTGCCAGCAGCCAAGAGACGGGACAGAACCTCTCTGGAAACACCATATATTTT	CASSQETGQNLSGNTIYF
TRBV27	NA	NA	TRBJ2-3	TGTGCCAGCATGGACACCCCGAGCACAGATACGCAGTATTTT	CASMDTPSTDTQYF
TRBV5-5	once	NA	TRBJ1-5	TGTGCCAGCAGCTATCAGGGGAATCAGCCCCAGCATTTT	CASSYQGNQPQHF
TRBV27	NA	TRBD1	TRBJ2-6	TGTGCCAGCAGTTTTCGTCAGGGGGCTGGGGCCAACGTCCTGACTTTC	CASSFRQGAGANVLTF
TRBV6-5	NA	NA	TRBJ1-2	TGTGCCAGCAGTCAAACGGCCAGGGACTATGGCTACACCTTC	CASSQTARDYGYTF